One and the same sample provided the 8 T cell receptor beta chains below, sequenced in a study of vaccination and CD4 T cells after COVID-19. Treatment given: 10-day PBMC culture with coronavirus spike peptide pools or control peptides (ViraFEST assay). At the Johns Hopkins FTIC core, DNA taken from cultured CD4+ T cells was sequenced by way of the Oncomine TCR Beta short-read assay. TCRdb re-called the PCR reads with MiXCR, one entry per CDR3 protein. In the table there are about 16,000 distinct CDR3 sequences, roughly 54% of which are singletons. Their antigens remain unidentified. This specimen consisted of CD4+ T cells from blood, cultured in vitro, obtained before SARS-CoV-2 vaccination. Source of these receptors: a human donor who had recovered from COVID-19.

In its sample, this clonotype was seen a few times. CDR3 nucleotides: TGTGCCACCAGTGAGGGACTAGCGGCAGGTGAGCAGTTCTTC. Encoded protein: CATSEGLAAGEQFF. This chain joins TRBV24-1 and TRBJ2-1; 11 bases are shared with TRBD2. V shed 4 bases, J shed 9 bases, and the junction held 4 bases outside the gene matches. The CDR3 totals 14 residues. The germline V gene encodes CDR1 KGHDR and CDR2 SFDVKD.

The CDR3 DNA reads as TGTGCCAGCAGCAGGGGGGGAACTAATGAAAAACTGTTTTTT. Translated: CASSRGGTNEKLFF. V gene TRBV7-9 combines with J gene TRBJ1-4; possibly TRBD1 for D (6 bases). Between the trimmed V and J ends, which lost 5 bases and 1 base, there was a span of 8 bases. Per the germline V gene, CDR1 is SEHNR and CDR2 is FQNEAQ (reference sequence). The CDR3 is 14 amino acids.

This chain connects TRBV28 to TRBJ2-7; TRBD2 aligns across 8 bases. CDR3 length: 15 residues. V shed 1 base, J shed 7 bases, and the junction held 9 bases outside the gene matches. Germline assignment: CDR1 MDHEN and CDR2 SYDVKM. In DNA, the CDR3 is TGTGCCAGCAGTTTATCGCGGGGGGTGGAAGGTGAGCAGTACTTC. This gives the protein CASSLSRGVEGEQYF.

The chain carries TRBV19 and TRBJ2-2; 8 positions match TRBD2. The CDR3 has 15 amino acids. With V trimmed by 7 bases and J by 3 bases, 7 bases remained unmatched. Germline V gene sequence: CDR1 LNHDA, CDR2 SQIVND (reference sequence). For the CDR3, the DNA is TGTGCCAGTATGACGGGAGGGATCGACACCGGGGAGCTGTTTTTT. Amino acids: CASMTGGIDTGELFF.

The V call is TRBV15, the J call TRBJ2-4; the D gene is possibly TRBD2 (6 bases). V was cut by 0 bases and J by 8 bases, with 14 bases left in between. CDR1 LNHNV and CDR2 YYDKDF come from the germline V gene (reference sequence). This CDR3 is built from 15 residues. In DNA, the CDR3 is TGTGCCACCAGCAGAGAGCTCTTTCCGGGGGACATTCAGTACTTC. Its translation: CATSRELFPGDIQYF.

The V call is TRBV10-3, the J call TRBJ2-3, with TRBD2 matching over 11 bases. Germline V gives CDR1 ENHRY, CDR2 SYGVKD. V lost 3 bases to trimming and J lost 3 bases; unmatched junction nucleotides: 5. This CDR3 has 16 amino acids. CDR3 nucleotide sequence: TGTGCCATCAGTGATCCTAGCGGGAGGAGGACAGATACGCAGTATTTT. This encodes CAISDPSGRRTDTQYF.

This chain uses TRBV9 with TRBJ2-3; TRBD2 is a possible D gene (6 bases). This CDR3 contains 14 residues. V gave up 2 bases and J gave up 1 base, with 8 bases separating them. The germline V gene has CDR1 SGDLS and CDR2 YYNGEE. The chain's CDR3 is CASSVSGRTDTQYF. As DNA, the CDR3 is TGTGCCAGCAGCGTTAGCGGCCGCACAGATACGCAGTATTTT.

Only a few counts were recorded for this clonotype. The chain's CDR3 is CRASDEGWSTDTQYF. The CDR3 nucleotides read TGCAGGGCCAGTGATGAGGGGTGGAGCACAGATACGCAGTATTTT. The chain uses TRBV20-1 and TRBJ2-3; either TRBD1 or TRBD2 may supply D (5 bases each). This CDR3 contains 15 residues. Germline V CDR1 and CDR2: DFQATT, SNEGSKA (reference sequence).